The present entry profiles one TCR beta chain with its context. These data come from a study of blood T cell repertoires in COVID-19. Study-level background: T cells, B-cell-depleted T cells, or PBMCs provided the cDNA or gDNA that served as material.

Clinical history as reported by participants underpinned cohort assignment. V lost 6 bases and J lost 9, with 18 bases in between. The length of the CDR3 is 14 residues. Germline CDR1 and CDR2: SEHNR and FQNEAQ (reference sequence). Sequencing used immunoSEQ multiplex PCR; TCRdb keeps in-frame clones, though not all of them. The sample includes hundreds of thousands of clones, 70% to 90% seen only once; the top ten take 3.5% to 4%. This sequence joins TRBV7-9 and TRBJ2-1, with a weak D call TRBD2 (5 bases). The TCR sequence derives from a woman between 40 and 50 years old with acute COVID-19. Input material: PBMCs or T cells enriched from blood (not recorded which). As DNA, the CDR3 is TGTGCCAGCAGTTTTGCCCTGGATCGGGGTGAGCAGTTCTTC. Translated: CASSFALDRGEQFF.